This T cell receptor beta chain was identified in a study of blood T cell repertoires in COVID-19. On the study more broadly: Some COVID-19 samples were acute and others convalescent; all came from the United States, Italy and Spain. The cDNA or gDNA used as material had been derived from T cells, B-cell-depleted T cells, or PBMCs.

Per the authors' pipeline: The assay estimated nucleated cells by amplifying reference gene primers. The assay was immunoSEQ multiplex PCR, and TCRdb's table has in-frame clones only and misses some. V, J and clone size are those of that table, while D and trimming were read from the DNA. The profile shows some 110,000 clones, around 84% of them singletons. Per the germline V gene, CDR1 is MDHEN and CDR2 is SYDVKM. Trimming stripped 3 bases from V and 5 bases from J, with 9 bases between. CDR3 length: 13 amino acids. This TCR derives from a man aged 40-49 years with acute or convalescent COVID-19. The source material was peripheral blood. The chain links TRBV28 to TRBJ2-3, with D maybe TRBD1 (6 bases). The CDR3 protein is CASSFRGRDTQYF. DNA of the CDR3: TGTGCCAGCAGTTTTAGGGGGAGAGATACGCAGTATTTT.